Below are 25 T cell receptor beta chains sequenced from a single sample in a study of blood T cells in healthy people across ages. Then a second PCR, running about 6 to 12 cycles, was carried out with a sample-barcoded 5' primer and a J-beta primer mix. TCRdb passed the 5' RACE reads through MiXCR, listing each CDR3 protein once. This table holds hundreds of thousands of distinct CDR3 sequences, more than 45% found once. Sequencing was performed on blood. These receptors all come from a man between 25 and 39 years old in good health.

This clonotype was seen more than once but under ten times. This chain links TRBV18 with TRBJ2-1; D gene uncertain. The V and J ends lost 11 bases and 5 bases respectively, with 19 bases between them. This CDR3 contains 14 residues. The germline V gene has CDR1 KGHSH and CDR2 LQKENI. Here the CDR3 DNA reads TGTGCCGTCTCTTCCGGGTTATGGGACAATGAGCAGTTCTTC. Translating it yields CAVSSGLWDNEQFF.

The chain couples TRBV7-3 to TRBJ2-2; D remains ambiguous. Germline V lookup: CDR1 SGHTA, CDR2 FQGTGA. Trimming left V 5 bases short and J 0 bases short, with 16 bases between. The CDR3 sequence is 17 residues long. In nucleotides, the CDR3 is TGTGCCAGCAGCCACCACGGGTCCCCTACGAACACCGGGGAGCTGTTTTTT. This translates into CASSHHGSPTNTGELFF.

CDR3 nucleotide sequence: TGTGCCAGCAGTGGGTACCCCGGGACTAGCGGGGACAATGAGCAGTTCTTC. Encoded protein: CASSGYPGTSGDNEQFF. The rearrangement uses TRBV25-1 and TRBJ2-1; 13 nucleotides agree with TRBD2. This CDR3 spans 17 amino acids. Per germline, CDR1 MGHDK and CDR2 SYGVNS. Trimming removed 4 bases from V and 5 bases from J; junction bases left unmatched: 8.

A single count supports this clonotype. V gene TRBV12-3 or TRBV12-4 combines with J gene TRBJ2-5; 8 bases are a match to TRBD1. Near its end, the DNA agrees better with TRBJ2-7, so the J call may be wrong. The CDR3 contains 17 residues. CDR3 in DNA: TGTGCCAGCAGTTTTTTGTGCGGAGCAGGGGGCTTGTACGAGCAGTACTTC. Its protein product is CASSFLCGAGGLYEQYF.

J is TRBJ2-5 and V is TRBV4-3; unclear D gene. Trimming took off 0 bases at V and 5 bases at J, with 19 bases between the two ends. This CDR3 region has 17 residues. Germline CDR1 LGHNA, CDR2 YSLEER. The CDR3 nucleotides are TGCGCCAGCAGCCAAGATCGGGTGGTAGGGTTAGGCGAGACCCAGTACTTC. Translation: CASSQDRVVGLGETQYF.

This sequence joins TRBV20-1 and TRBJ2-5, with TRBD2 matching over 11 bases. V was clipped by 4 bases and J by 5 bases; unmatched bases: 6. This CDR3 has 14 residues. In germline, CDR1 is DFQATT, CDR2 SNEGSKA (reference sequence). Written as DNA, the CDR3 is TGCAGTGCTAACCTAGCGGGAGGTCTGGAGACCCAGTACTTC. Translation: CSANLAGGLETQYF.

The chain has TRBV3-1 and TRBJ2-1; D is uncertain. From germline, CDR1 is LGHDT and CDR2 YNNKEL (reference sequence). CDR3 size: 11 residues. Trimming cost V 4 bases and J 7 bases, with 5 bases left between them. The DNA for the CDR3 is TGTGCCAGCAGCCGTCAAAATGAGCAGTTCTTC. It yields the protein CASSRQNEQFF.

DNA of the CDR3: TGTGCCAGCAGTGTCAGACCGGGAGGCGAGCAGTACTTC. Protein: CASSVRPGGEQYF. V is TRBV6-5 and J is TRBJ2-5; 7 nucleotides align to TRBD2. The closer fit of TRBJ2-7 to the DNA end suggests the J call may be wrong. The V gene's germline CDR1 is MNHEY and CDR2 SVGAGI. CDR3 size: 13 residues.

V gene TRBV5-1 combines with J gene TRBJ1-2; possibly TRBD1 for D (5 bases). V gave up 4 bases and J gave up 7 bases, with 17 bases separating them. CDR1 SGHRS and CDR2 YFSETQ come from the germline V gene. CDR3 length equals 14 residues. The CDR3 nucleotides read TGCGCCAGCAGCCAGGCAGGGTCAGCCGGTGGCTACACCTTC. The encoded protein is CASSQAGSAGGYTF.

V usage is TRBV5-1 and J usage is TRBJ2-1; 8 nucleotides agree with TRBD1. The V gene's germline CDR1 is SGHRS and CDR2 YFSETQ. V shed 1 base and J 0 bases; nucleotides not matched to a gene: 9. CDR3 size: 18 residues. The CDR3 DNA is TGCGCCAGCAGCTTGTGGGGACAGGAGAGTTTCTCCTACAATGAGCAGTTCTTC. The encoded protein is CASSLWGQESFSYNEQFF.

This chain uses TRBV3-1 with TRBJ2-1; possibly TRBD1 or TRBD2 for D (6 bases each). There are 17 residues in the CDR3. Germline V gene sequence: CDR1 LGHDT, CDR2 YNNKEL (reference sequence). Trimming removed 0 bases from V and 2 bases from J, with 14 bases in between. CDR3: CASSQEGGLRAYNEQFF. Written as DNA, the CDR3 is TGTGCCAGCAGCCAAGAAGGGGGGCTACGGGCCTACAATGAGCAGTTCTTC.

The genes are TRBV6-2 or TRBV6-3 and TRBJ2-5; D may be TRBD2 (5 bases). CDR1 is MNHEY, CDR2 SVGEGT, per germline. The ends were cut back, 6 bases at V and 4 bases at J, with 18 bases in the middle. The CDR3 is 15 amino acids. The CDR3: CASSPGERGIETQYF. The CDR3 coding sequence is TGTGCCAGCAGCCCAGGAGAGCGAGGGATAGAGACCCAGTACTTC.

The rearrangement links TRBV4-3 to TRBJ2-5, with TRBD2 identical over 10 bases. From germline, CDR1 is LGHNA and CDR2 YSLEER. There are 15 residues in the CDR3. Trimming removed 4 bases from V and 11 bases from J; junction bases left unmatched: 13. The CDR3 protein is CASSPRTSGDYKQYF. The CDR3 nucleotides are TGCGCCAGCAGCCCCCGGACTAGCGGAGACTACAAGCAGTACTTC.

The chain combines TRBV6-6 with TRBJ2-1; no definite D call. CDR1 and CDR2 from the germline V gene are MNHNY and SVGAGI (reference sequence). This CDR3 is 13 amino acids long. V lost 6 bases to trimming and J lost 8 bases, with 14 bases between them. CDR3 sequence reads: CASSSLGGDEQFF. CDR3 nucleotide sequence: TGTGCCAGCAGCTCTCTGGGTGGAGATGAGCAGTTCTTC.

V and J are TRBV5-1 and TRBJ2-3, with 7 nucleotides matching TRBD1. The V gene's germline CDR1 is SGHRS and CDR2 YFSETQ. The V segment lost 0 bases and the J segment 4 bases; nucleotides outside the gene matches: 8. The CDR3 consists of 16 residues. Here the CDR3 reads CASSLATGYLADTQYF. The CDR3 coding sequence is TGCGCCAGCAGCTTGGCGACAGGGTATCTCGCAGATACGCAGTATTTT. Together with reference TRBV5-1 and TRBJ2-3, the CDR3 gives the full variable domain: KAGVTQTPRYLIKTRGQQVTLSCSPISGHRSVSWYQQTPGQGLQFLFEYFSETQRNKGNFPGRFSGRQFSNSRSEMNVSTLELGDSALYLCASSLATGYLADTQYFGPGTRLTVL.

J is TRBJ1-2 and V is TRBV28; D ambiguous. The germline CDR1 and CDR2 sequences are MDHEN and SYDVKM. Trimming took 6 bases from V and 8 from J, leaving 10 bases between them. This CDR3 comprises 11 residues. The CDR3 sequence is CASSPRRGYTF. For the CDR3, the DNA is TGTGCCAGCAGCCCCCGACGCGGCTACACCTTC.

The rearrangement uses TRBV12-3 or TRBV12-4 and TRBJ2-5, with 10 bases lining up with TRBD2. V was pared by 11 bases and J by 11 bases, with 14 bases of the junction left unmatched. CDR3 length: 13 amino acids. The CDR3 nucleotides are TGTGCCTCCCTAGCGGGGGTTAGCAGTGAGCAGTACTTC. Translating gives CASLAGVSSEQYF.

This clonotype was counted only a few times. The rearrangement joins TRBV29-1 to TRBJ2-3; no reliable D call. Looked up from germline, CDR1 is SQVTM and CDR2 is ANQGSEA. Trimming took off 7 bases at V and 2 bases at J, with 13 bases between the two ends. This CDR3 is built from 13 residues. The CDR3 protein is CSAVPSSTDTQYF. CDR3 coding DNA: TGCAGCGCCGTACCATCTTCCACAGATACGCAGTATTTT.

This chain uses TRBV4-2 with TRBJ2-7, with 8 bases identical to TRBD1. This CDR3 contains 16 residues. Trimming removed 0 bases from V and 4 bases from J; junction bases left unmatched: 8. Germline loops: CDR1 LGHNA, CDR2 YNFKEQ. The CDR3 is CASSQDLQGVWYEQYF. The DNA of the CDR3 is TGTGCCAGCAGCCAAGATCTACAGGGGGTTTGGTACGAGCAGTACTTC.

This sequence joins TRBV20-1 and TRBJ2-5; D is perhaps TRBD1 or TRBD2 (6 bases each). The CDR3 runs 15 residues. Trimming stripped 6 bases from V and 5 bases from J, with 22 bases between. Germline values: CDR1 DFQATT, CDR2 SNEGSKA (reference sequence). The CDR3 is CSASAVGGTGETQYF. The CDR3 coding sequence is TGCAGTGCCAGCGCCGTAGGGGGGACCGGGGAGACCCAGTACTTC.

This clonotype was recorded a few times. The chain links TRBV20-1 to TRBJ2-3; the match to TRBD2 covers 9 bases. Trimming removed 6 bases from V and 0 bases from J; junction bases left unmatched: 4. Looked up from germline, CDR1 is DFQATT and CDR2 is SNEGSKA (reference sequence). This CDR3 contains 14 residues. The CDR3 here is CSAKTSGSTDTQYF. In DNA form, the CDR3 reads TGCAGTGCCAAAACTAGCGGGAGCACAGATACGCAGTATTTT.

The chain has TRBV5-5 and TRBJ1-1; D is uncertain. With 0 bases removed from V and 2 bases from J, the gap between germline ends came to 8 bases. The CDR3 spans 14 residues. Germline-derived CDR1 and CDR2 are SGHKS and YYEKEE (reference sequence). The CDR3 region is CASSLADANTEAFF. The CDR3 DNA reads as TGTGCCAGCAGCTTGGCCGATGCCAACACTGAAGCTTTCTTT. Combining the CDR3 with reference TRBV5-5 and TRBJ1-1 gives the whole variable domain DAGVTQSPTHLIKTRGQQVTLRCSPISGHKSVSWYQQVLGQGPQFIFQYYEKEERGRGNFPDRFSARQFPNYSSELNVNALLLGDSALYLCASSLADANTEAFFGQGTRLTVV.

The V gene is TRBV20-1, the J gene TRBJ2-1, with 11 bases matching TRBD2. Germline assignment: CDR1 DFQATT and CDR2 SNEGSKA (reference sequence). The CDR3 is made up of 15 amino acids. V shed 6 bases and J 1 base; nucleotides not matched to a gene: 5. The CDR3 reads CSAIAGGTSYNEQFF. The DNA for the CDR3 is TGCAGTGCGATAGCGGGGGGGACTTCCTACAATGAGCAGTTCTTC.

The rearrangement joins TRBV20-1 to TRBJ1-1; no clear D. The CDR3 runs 11 residues. The germline V and J ends were trimmed by 3 bases and 7 bases, with 9 bases remaining between them. Per germline, CDR1 DFQATT and CDR2 SNEGSKA (reference sequence). The CDR3 reads CSASNSDEAFF. The CDR3 DNA reads as TGCAGTGCTAGTAATTCGGATGAAGCTTTCTTT.

This clonotype was seen a single time. The CDR3 reads CASSCGVAGDTEYF. CDR3 nucleotides: TGTGCCAGCAGTTGCGGGGTGGCCGGAGATACGGAATATTTT. The rearrangement links TRBV12-3 or TRBV12-4 to TRBJ2-3; the D gene is possibly TRBD2 (6 bases). V lost 4 bases to trimming and J lost 15 bases, with 23 bases between them. The CDR3 sequence is 14 residues long.